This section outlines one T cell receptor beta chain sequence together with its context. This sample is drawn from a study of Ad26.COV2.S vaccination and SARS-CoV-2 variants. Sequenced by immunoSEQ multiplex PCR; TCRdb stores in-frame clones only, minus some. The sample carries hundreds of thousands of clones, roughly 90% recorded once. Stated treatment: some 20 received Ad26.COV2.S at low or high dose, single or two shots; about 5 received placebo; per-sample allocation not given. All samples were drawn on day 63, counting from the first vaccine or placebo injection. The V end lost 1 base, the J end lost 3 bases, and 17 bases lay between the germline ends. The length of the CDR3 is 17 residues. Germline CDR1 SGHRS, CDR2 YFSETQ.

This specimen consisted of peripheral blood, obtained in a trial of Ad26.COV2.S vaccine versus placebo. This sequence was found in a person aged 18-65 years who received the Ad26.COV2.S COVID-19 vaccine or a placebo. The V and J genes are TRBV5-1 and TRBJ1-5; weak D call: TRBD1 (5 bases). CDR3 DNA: TGCGCCAGCAGCTTGTCCGGGGAGCAGGGTGCCAATCAGCCCCAGCATTTT. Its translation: CASSLSGEQGANQPQHF.